This T cell receptor (beta chain) was captured in a study of identical twins. TCRdb analysed the 5' RACE reads with MiXCR anew, one entry per CDR3 protein. This sample has about 790,000 distinct CDR3 sequences, with about 18% found just once. The sample holds a few counts of this clonotype. The sample was also linked to a second study, of T cells expressing NK-cell markers. Per that paper: NKG2C+ dominant clonotypes from 5 to 7 donors made up roughly 1.0-7.5% of CD8+ T cells.

This TCR derives from a woman aged 18-29 years in good health. Material for sequencing was PBMCs.

CDR3 sequence (DNA): TGCAGTGCTCCCAGGGGGGGGGCCTCTTCCTACGAGCAGTACTTC. It translates to CSAPRGGASSYEQYF. The chain employs TRBV20-1 and TRBJ2-7; D may correspond to TRBD1 or TRBD2 (7 bases each). The CDR3 spans 15 residues. V lost 5 bases and J 1 base, leaving 18 bases between the germline ends. Per germline, CDR1 DFQATT and CDR2 SNEGSKA (reference sequence).